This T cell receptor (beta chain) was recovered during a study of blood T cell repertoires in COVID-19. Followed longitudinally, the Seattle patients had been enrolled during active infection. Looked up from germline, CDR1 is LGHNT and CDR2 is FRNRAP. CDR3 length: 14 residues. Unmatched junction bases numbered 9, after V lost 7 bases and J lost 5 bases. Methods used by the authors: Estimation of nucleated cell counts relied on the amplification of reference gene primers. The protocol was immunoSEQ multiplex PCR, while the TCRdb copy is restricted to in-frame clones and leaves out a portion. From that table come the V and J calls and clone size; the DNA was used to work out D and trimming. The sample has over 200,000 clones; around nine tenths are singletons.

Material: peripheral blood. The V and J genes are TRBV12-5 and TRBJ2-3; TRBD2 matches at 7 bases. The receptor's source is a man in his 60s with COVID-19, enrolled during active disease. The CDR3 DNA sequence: TGTGCTAGTGCCCCAGCGGGGTCCGAAGATACGCAGTATTTT. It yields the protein CASAPAGSEDTQYF. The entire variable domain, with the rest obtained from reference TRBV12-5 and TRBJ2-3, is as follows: DARVTQTPRHKVTEMGQEVTMRCQPILGHNTVFWYRQTMMQGLELLAYFRNRAPLDDSGMPKDRFSAEMPDATLATLKIQPSEPRDSAVYFCASAPAGSEDTQYFGPGTRLTVL.